The table lists the clone carrying this T cell receptor beta chain with many counts. Its antigen is still unknown. The sample is drawn from a study of T cells in Graves' hyperthyroidism and ophthalmopathy. Findings of the study overall: The blood repertoire included most of the expanded thyroid clonotypes above 0.001. The model predicted ophthalmopathy a median around 6.5 months before onset.

Each diagnosis drew on symptoms, thyroxine, TRAb, thyroid ultrasound and orbital computed tomography findings. 10 ml fresh peripheral blood yielded the PBMCs. V was trimmed by 4 bases and J by 0 bases, leaving 13 bases between them. Per germline, CDR1 SGHAT and CDR2 FQNNGV. The length of the CDR3 is 17 residues. The investigators amplified TCR beta CDR3 regions from RNA transcripts. HTBI primers were the set used in a first-round RT-PCR of the TCR CDR3. TCRdb itself ran the multiplex PCR reads through MiXCR, one entry per CDR3 protein. The table includes some 570,000 distinct CDR3 sequences, 12% to 15% detected once.

Sequencing was carried out using blood. The receptor was isolated from a woman younger than 35 with Graves' ophthalmopathy. This chain links TRBV11-2 with TRBJ2-6; D may be TRBD2 (6 bases). The CDR3 coding sequence is TGTGCCAGCAGCTCCGGGACTTACCGCTCTGGGGCCAACGTCCTGACTTTC. Translation gives CASSSGTYRSGANVLTF.